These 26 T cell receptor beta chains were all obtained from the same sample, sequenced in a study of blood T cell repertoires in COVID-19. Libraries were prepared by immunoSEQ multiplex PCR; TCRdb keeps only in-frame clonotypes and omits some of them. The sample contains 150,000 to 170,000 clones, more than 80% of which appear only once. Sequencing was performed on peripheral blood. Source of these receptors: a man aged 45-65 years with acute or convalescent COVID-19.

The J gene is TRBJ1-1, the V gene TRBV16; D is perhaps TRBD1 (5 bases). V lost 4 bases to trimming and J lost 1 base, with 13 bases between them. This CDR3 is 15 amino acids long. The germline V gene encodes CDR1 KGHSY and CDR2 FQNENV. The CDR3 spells CASSRGGWGNTEAFF. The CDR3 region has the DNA TGTGCCAGCAGCCGGGGGGGATGGGGGAACACTGAAGCTTTCTTT.

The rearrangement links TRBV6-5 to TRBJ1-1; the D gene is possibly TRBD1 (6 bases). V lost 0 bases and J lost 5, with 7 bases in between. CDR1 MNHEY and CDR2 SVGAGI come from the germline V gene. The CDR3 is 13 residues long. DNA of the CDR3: TGTGCCAGCAGTTACTCGAGGGGGACTGAAGCTTTCTTT. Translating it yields CASSYSRGTEAFF.

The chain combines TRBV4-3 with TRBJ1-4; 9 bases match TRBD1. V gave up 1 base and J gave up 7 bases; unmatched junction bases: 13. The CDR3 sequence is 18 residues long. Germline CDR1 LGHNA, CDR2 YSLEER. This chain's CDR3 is CASSQGGVGGTGSEKLFF. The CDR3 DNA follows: TGCGCCAGCAGCCAAGGGGGAGTAGGCGGGACAGGGAGTGAAAAACTGTTTTTT.

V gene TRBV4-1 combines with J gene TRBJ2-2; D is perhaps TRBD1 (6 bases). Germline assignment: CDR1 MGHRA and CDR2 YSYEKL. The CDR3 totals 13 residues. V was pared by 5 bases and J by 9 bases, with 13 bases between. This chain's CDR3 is CASSFLQGWELFF. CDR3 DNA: TGCGCCAGCAGCTTTTTACAGGGATGGGAGCTGTTTTTT.

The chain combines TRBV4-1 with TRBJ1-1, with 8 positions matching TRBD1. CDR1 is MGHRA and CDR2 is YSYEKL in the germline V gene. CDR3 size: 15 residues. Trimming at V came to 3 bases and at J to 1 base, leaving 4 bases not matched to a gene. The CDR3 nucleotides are TGCGCCAGCAGCCAGGGGGACAGGCGGAACACTGAAGCTTTCTTT. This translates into CASSQGDRRNTEAFF.

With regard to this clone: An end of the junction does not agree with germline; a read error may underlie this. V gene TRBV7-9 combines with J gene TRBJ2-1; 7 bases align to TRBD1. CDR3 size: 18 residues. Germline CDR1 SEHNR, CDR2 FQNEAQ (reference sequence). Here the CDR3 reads CASSHTGKGASAYDEQFF. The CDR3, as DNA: TGTGCCAGCAGCCACACAGGGAAGGGGGCTTCGGCCTACGATGAGCAGTTCTTC.

The CDR3: CASSRGENSNQPQHF. In DNA, the CDR3 is TGTGCCAGCAGCCGCGGGGAAAATAGCAATCAGCCCCAGCATTTT. The chain joins TRBV7-9 to TRBJ1-5, with D hard to call. The CDR3 is 15 residues long. Trimming took 5 bases from V and 0 from J, leaving 11 bases between them. The germline V gene has CDR1 SEHNR and CDR2 FQNEAQ (reference sequence).

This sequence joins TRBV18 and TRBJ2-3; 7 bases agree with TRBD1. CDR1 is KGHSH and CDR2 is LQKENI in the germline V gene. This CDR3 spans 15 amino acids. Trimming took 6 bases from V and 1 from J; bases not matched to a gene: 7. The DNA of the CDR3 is TGTGCCAGCTCTTCCAACAGGGGTCGCACAGATACGCAGTATTTT. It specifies CASSSNRGRTDTQYF. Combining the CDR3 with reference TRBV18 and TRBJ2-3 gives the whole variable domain NAGVMQNPRHLVRRRGQEARLRCSPMKGHSHVYWYRQLPEEGLKFMVYLQKENIIDESGMPKERFSAEFPKEGPSILRIQQVVRGDSAAYFCASSSNRGRTDTQYFGPGTRLTVL.

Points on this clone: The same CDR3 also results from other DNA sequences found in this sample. In DNA form, the CDR3 reads TGTGCCAGCAGCGTTGGTGCGAGCTCCTACAATGAGCAGTTCTTC. Translating gives CASSVGASSYNEQFF. The chain carries TRBV9 and TRBJ2-1, with D unresolved. This CDR3 is 15 amino acids long. Germline CDR1 is SGDLS and CDR2 is YYNGEE. V dropped 2 bases and J dropped 0 bases, with 9 bases sitting between them.

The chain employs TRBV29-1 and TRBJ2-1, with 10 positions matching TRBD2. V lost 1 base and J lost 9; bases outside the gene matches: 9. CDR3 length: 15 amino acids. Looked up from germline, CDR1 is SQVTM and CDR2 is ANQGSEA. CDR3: CSVEVWLAGAGEQFF. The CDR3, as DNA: TGCAGCGTTGAAGTTTGGCTAGCGGGGGCGGGTGAGCAGTTCTTC.

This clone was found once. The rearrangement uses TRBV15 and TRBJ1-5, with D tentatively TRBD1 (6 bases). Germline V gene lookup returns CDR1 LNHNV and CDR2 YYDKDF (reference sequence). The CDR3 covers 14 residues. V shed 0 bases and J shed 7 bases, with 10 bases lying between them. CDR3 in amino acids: CATSRERDKQPQHF. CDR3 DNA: TGTGCCACCAGCAGAGAAAGGGACAAACAGCCCCAGCATTTT. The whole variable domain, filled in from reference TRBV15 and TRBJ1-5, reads DAMVIQNPRYQVTQFGKPVTLSCSQTLNHNVMYWYQQKSSQAPKLLFHYYDKDFNNEADTPDNFQSRRPNTSFCFLDIRSPGLGDTAMYLCATSRERDKQPQHFGDGTRLSIL.

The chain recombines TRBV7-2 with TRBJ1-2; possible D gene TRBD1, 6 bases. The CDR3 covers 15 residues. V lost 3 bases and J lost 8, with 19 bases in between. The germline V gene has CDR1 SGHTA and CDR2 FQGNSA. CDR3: CASSFGQQGSRGYTF. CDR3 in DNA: TGTGCCAGCAGCTTCGGCCAACAGGGATCTAGAGGCTACACCTTC.

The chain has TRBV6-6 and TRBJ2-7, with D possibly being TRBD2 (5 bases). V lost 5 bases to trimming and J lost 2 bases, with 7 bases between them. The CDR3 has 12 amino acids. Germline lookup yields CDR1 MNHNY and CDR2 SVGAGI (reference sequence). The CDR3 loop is CASSRTAYEQYV. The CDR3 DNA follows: TGTGCCAGCAGTCGGACTGCCTACGAGCAGTACGTC.

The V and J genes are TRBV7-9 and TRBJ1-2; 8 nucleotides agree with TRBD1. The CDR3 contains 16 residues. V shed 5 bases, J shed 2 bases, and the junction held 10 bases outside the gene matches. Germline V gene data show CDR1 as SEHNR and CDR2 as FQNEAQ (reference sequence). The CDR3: CASSLVGRQGNYGYTF. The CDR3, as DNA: TGTGCCAGCAGCCTCGTTGGAAGACAGGGGAACTATGGCTACACCTTC.

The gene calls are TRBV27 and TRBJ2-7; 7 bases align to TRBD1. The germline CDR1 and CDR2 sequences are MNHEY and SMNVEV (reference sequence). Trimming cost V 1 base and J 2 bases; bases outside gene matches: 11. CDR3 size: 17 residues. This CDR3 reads CASSLFYVGQEAYEQYF. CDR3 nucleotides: TGTGCCAGCAGTTTATTCTACGTAGGACAGGAAGCCTACGAGCAGTACTTC.

The CDR3 nucleotides read TGTGCCAGCAGCTTAGGGACTCGGCAGGGAGGTTTTAGAGAGACCCAGTACTTC. It encodes CASSLGTRQGGFRETQYF. This sequence joins TRBV11-2 and TRBJ2-5; weak D call: TRBD2 (6 bases). Germline CDR1 reads SGHAT; CDR2 reads FQNNGV. Trimming shortened V by 1 base and J by 4 bases, and 22 bases separated the two germline ends. This CDR3 spans 18 amino acids.

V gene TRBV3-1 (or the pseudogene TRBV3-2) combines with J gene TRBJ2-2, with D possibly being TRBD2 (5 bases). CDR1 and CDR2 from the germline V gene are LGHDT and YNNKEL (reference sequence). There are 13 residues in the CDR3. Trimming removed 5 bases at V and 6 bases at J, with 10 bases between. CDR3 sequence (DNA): TGTGCCAGCAGCACTAGGTTGTCCGGGGAGCTGTTTTTT. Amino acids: CASSTRLSGELFF.

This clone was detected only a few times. The CDR3 sequence: CASSPRVGRTEAFF. The CDR3 coding sequence is TGTGCCAGCAGTCCCAGAGTTGGGAGAACTGAAGCTTTCTTT. The J gene is TRBJ1-1, the V gene TRBV6-2 or TRBV6-3; D not resolved. Germline assignment: CDR1 MNHEY and CDR2 SVGEGT. V was clipped by 5 bases and J by 5 bases, with 15 bases between them. This CDR3 is built from 14 residues.

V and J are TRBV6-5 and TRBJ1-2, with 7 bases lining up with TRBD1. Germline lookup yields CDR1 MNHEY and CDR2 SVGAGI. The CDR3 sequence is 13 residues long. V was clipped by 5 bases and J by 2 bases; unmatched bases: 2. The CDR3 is CASSKQGNYGYTF. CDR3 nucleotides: TGTGCCAGCAGTAAACAGGGGAACTATGGCTACACCTTC.

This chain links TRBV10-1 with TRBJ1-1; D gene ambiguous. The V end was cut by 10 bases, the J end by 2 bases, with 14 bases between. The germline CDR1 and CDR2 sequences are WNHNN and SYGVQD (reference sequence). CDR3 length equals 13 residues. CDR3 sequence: CATLAGRNTEAFF. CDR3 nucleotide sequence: TGCGCCACCCTAGCGGGCAGAAACACTGAAGCTTTCTTT.

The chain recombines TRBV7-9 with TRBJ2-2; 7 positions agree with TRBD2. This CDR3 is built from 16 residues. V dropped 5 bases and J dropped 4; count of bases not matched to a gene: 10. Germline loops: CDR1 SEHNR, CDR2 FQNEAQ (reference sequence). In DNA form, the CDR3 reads TGTGCCAGCAGCCCGAGAGCGGGGATGGGCACCGGGGAGCTGTTTTTT. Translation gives CASSPRAGMGTGELFF.

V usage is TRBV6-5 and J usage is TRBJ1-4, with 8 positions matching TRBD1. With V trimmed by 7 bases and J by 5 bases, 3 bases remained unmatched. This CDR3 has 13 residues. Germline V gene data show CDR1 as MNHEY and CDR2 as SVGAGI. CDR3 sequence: CASKDRENEKLFF. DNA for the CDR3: TGTGCCAGCAAGGACAGGGAAAATGAAAAACTGTTTTTT.

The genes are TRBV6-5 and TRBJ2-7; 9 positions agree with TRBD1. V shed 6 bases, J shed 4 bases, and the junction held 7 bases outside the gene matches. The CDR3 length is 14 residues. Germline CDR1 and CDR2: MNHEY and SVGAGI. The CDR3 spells CASSPAGTGYEQYF. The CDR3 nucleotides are TGTGCCAGCAGCCCGGCCGGGACAGGGTACGAGCAGTACTTC.

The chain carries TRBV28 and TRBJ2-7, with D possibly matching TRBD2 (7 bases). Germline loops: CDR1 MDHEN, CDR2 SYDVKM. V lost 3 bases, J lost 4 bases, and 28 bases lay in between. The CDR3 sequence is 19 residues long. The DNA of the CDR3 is TGTGCCAGCAGTTTCTCCTCGGGGGGCACCACCTCTATAGCATACGAGCAGTACGTC. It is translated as CASSFSSGGTTSIAYEQYV.

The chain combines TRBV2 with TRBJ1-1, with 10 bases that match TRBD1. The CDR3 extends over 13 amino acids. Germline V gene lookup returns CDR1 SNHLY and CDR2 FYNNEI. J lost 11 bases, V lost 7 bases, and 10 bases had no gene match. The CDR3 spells CASTGTGAFRAFF. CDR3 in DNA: TGTGCCAGCACCGGGACAGGGGCCTTTCGGGCTTTCTTT.

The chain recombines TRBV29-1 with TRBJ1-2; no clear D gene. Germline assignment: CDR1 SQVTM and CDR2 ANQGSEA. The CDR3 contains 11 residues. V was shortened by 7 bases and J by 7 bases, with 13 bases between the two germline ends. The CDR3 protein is CSAWEESGYTF. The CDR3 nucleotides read TGCAGCGCCTGGGAGGAATCTGGCTACACCTTC.